This TCR beta chain was sequenced in a study of vaccination and CD4 T cells after COVID-19. The wider study: Median draw time for post-COVID samples was roughly 100 days post-diagnosis (range 35 to 161). Overlapping SARS-CoV-2, HCoV-NL63, HCoV-OC43 and HCoV-229E spike peptides stimulated the cells.

Once obtained from cultured CD4+ T cells, the DNA was sequenced using the Oncomine TCR Beta short-read assay. Once CD4+ T cells had been cultured, genomic DNA was extracted from them. TCRdb redid the calling of the PCR reads with MiXCR, one entry per CDR3 protein. The table lists about 16,000 distinct CDR3 sequences, about 32% of them singletons. The CDR3 sequence is 14 residues long. The V gene lost 4 bases and the J gene lost 2 bases, with 12 bases spanning the gap. Per germline, CDR1 SGHNT and CDR2 YYREEE (reference sequence). Treatment reported: approximately nine-day PBMC culture with coronavirus spike peptide pools or control peptides (ViraFEST assay). Convalescent patients tested SARS-CoV-2 PCR positive from March to December 2020, before Alpha, Beta and Delta emerged. Comment on this clonotype: Its target is unknown.

The sample consisted of cultured CD4+ T cells from blood. The source of this sequence is a human donor with COVID-19. The chain recombines TRBV5-4 with TRBJ2-5, with D possibly being TRBD2 (6 bases). This chain's CDR3 is CASSDGSSQETQYF. CDR3 in DNA: TGTGCCAGCAGCGACGGGAGTTCACAAGAGACCCAGTACTTC.